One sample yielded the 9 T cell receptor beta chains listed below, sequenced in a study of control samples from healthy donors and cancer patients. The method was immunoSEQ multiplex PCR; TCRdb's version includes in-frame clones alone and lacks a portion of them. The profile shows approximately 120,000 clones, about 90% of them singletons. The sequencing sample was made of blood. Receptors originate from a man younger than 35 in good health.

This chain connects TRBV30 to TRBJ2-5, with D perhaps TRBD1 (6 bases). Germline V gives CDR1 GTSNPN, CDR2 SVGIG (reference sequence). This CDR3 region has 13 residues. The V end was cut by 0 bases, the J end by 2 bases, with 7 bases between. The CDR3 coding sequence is TGTGCCTGGAGTGTAAGGGGGCAAGAGACCCAGTACTTC. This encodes CAWSVRGQETQYF.

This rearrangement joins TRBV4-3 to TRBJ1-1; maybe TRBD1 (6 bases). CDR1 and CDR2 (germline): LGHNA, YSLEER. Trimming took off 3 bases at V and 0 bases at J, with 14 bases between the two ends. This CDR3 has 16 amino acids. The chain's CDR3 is CASSHSFGGLNTEAFF. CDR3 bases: TGCGCCAGCAGCCACAGCTTCGGGGGGCTGAACACTGAAGCTTTCTTT.

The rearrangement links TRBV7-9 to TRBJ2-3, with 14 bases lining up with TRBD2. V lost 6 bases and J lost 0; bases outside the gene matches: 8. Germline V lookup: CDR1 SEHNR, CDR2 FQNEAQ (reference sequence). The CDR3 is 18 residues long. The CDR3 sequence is CASSPGLAGVTSTDTQYF. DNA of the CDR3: TGTGCCAGCAGTCCGGGACTAGCGGGAGTAACTAGCACAGATACGCAGTATTTT.

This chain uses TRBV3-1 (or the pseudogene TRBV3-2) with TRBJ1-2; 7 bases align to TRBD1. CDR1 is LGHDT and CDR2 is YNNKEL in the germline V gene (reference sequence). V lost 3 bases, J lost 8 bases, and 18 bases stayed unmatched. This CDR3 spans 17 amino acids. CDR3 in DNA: TGTGCCAGCAGCCACGCCATAAATACCAGGGGGGTAGGAGGCTACACCTTC. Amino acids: CASSHAINTRGVGGYTF.

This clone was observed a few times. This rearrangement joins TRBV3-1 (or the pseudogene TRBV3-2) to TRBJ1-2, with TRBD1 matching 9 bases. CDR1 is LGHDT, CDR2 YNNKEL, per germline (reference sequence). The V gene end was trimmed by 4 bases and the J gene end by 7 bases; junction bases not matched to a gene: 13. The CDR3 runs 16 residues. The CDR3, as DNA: TGTGCCAGCAGCCCATTAGCCATACAGGGGGCAGGTGGCTACACCTTC. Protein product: CASSPLAIQGAGGYTF.

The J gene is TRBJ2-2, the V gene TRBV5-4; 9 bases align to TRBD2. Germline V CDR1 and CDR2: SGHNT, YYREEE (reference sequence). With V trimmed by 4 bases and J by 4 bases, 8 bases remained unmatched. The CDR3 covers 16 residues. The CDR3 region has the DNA TGTGCCAGCAGCATATCTAGCGGGATTCGCACCGGGGAGCTGTTTTTT. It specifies CASSISSGIRTGELFF.

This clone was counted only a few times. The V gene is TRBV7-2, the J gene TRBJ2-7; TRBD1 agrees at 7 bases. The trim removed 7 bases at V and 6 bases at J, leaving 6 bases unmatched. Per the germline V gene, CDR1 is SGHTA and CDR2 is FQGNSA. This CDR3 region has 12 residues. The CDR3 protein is CASTNRGLEQYF. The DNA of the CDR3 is TGTGCCAGCACCAATAGGGGGCTCGAGCAGTACTTC.

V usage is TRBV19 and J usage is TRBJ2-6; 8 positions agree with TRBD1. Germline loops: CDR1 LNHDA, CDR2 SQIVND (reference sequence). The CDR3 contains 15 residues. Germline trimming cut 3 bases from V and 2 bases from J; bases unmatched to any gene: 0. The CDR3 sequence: CASSIRGPGANVLTF. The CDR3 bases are TGTGCCAGTAGTATCAGGGGGCCTGGGGCCAACGTCCTGACTTTC.

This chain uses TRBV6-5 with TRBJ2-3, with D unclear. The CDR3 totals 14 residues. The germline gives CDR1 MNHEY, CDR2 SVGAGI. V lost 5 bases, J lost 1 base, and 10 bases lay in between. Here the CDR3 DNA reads TGTGCCAGCAGTATCTCCGTGGGCACAGATACGCAGTATTTT. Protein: CASSISVGTDTQYF.